This T cell receptor (beta chain) was captured by sequencing in a study of blood T cell repertoires in COVID-19. The CDR3 contains 13 residues. Between the trimmed V and J ends, which lost 4 bases and 0 bases, there was a span of 6 bases. The table came from immunoSEQ multiplex PCR; TCRdb's copy has only in-frame clones and leaves some out. The sample includes 150,000 to 200,000 clones, approximately 80% of them seen just once. The sequenced material came from peripheral blood. The V gene is TRBV12-3 or TRBV12-4, the J gene TRBJ1-1, with D tentatively TRBD1 (5 bases). This sequence was found in a man aged 55-75 years with acute or convalescent COVID-19. The CDR3: CASSWGVNTEAFF. DNA for the CDR3: TGTGCCAGCAGTTGGGGGGTGAACACTGAAGCTTTCTTT.